This T cell receptor (beta chain) was sequenced during a study of cytomegalovirus exposure and HLA in healthy donors (dated by TCRdb to 2017 to 2019). Some background on the complete study: A later analysis indicated that the roughly 130 validation repertoires were generated on the platform also employed for the approximately 670 repertoires of the first cohort. A separate validation cohort of about 110 different subjects was used in addition to the approximately 610-subject first cohort. The study aimed to test whether signatures of past pathogen exposure could be identified by cataloging public T cell receptors. The study combined high-throughput TCR immunosequencing, statistical association of individual TCRs with disease status, and machine learning to predict cytomegalovirus infection status.

A word on this clone: What this receptor recognizes is not known. Base qualities are not recorded, but no much larger clone differs from it by a single base.

Trimming costs V 5 bases and J 5 bases, and their ends lie 19 bases apart. From the cysteine up to the phenylalanine, the CDR3 has a length of 15 residues. The read is trimmed to its CDR3 DNA, 45 bases read in frame from base 1. CDR1 and CDR2 are drawn from the germline V gene: SGHVS, FNYEAQ. Separate from the approximately 670-subject first cohort, the validation cohort of more than 90 subjects was the group to which the donors belonged. Libraries were built with the immunoSEQ multiplex PCR assay. As for how the authors treated the data: To diagnose cytomegalovirus status from the catalog of TCR beta chain sequences, a statistical classification framework was built. The immuneACCESS repertoire file appears here via TCRdb, limited to in-frame rearrangements. These files lack a portion of the clones; in checked studies, under half of the deficit traces to unresolved V genes, and the cause of the others is not known. D and trimming were read from the DNA, whereas the V and J calls and clone size are those reported in that table. This sample is represented by about 140,000 clones; around 80% of them were singletons. The biggest ten clones account for 25% to 30% of the sample.

Study-wide findings and limitations: The classifier was reported to diagnose cytomegalovirus status with high specificity and sensitivity in both the original and validation cohorts. According to the authors, the approach could potentially be generalized to other disease states and immunological phenotypes. Of the cluster scores, about 94% were above 0 in a later analysis, which found that TCRs clustered in the first cohort also tended to co-occur in the 95 to 150 validation repertoires. A later analysis had no HLA typing for the validation cohort, so co-occurrence there was scored across all 110 or so repertoires. A few of the identified cytomegalovirus-associated TCR beta chains were confirmed in vitro to be specific for cytomegalovirus antigens. While some public TCRs were present in many individuals, most TCR sequences turned up only very rarely across donors. The study gave a list of under 200 TCR beta chains associated with cytomegalovirus.

The chain was built from TRBV7-6 and TRBJ2-7; matching of 6 bases hints at TRBD2 as the D gene. The specimen sequenced was PBMCs. This clonotype was sampled from a man aged 25 to 40 in good health and CMV-seropositive. The DNA reads as follows: TGTGCCAGCAGCGTTGGGGGGTTACAGGACCACGAGCAGTACTTC. It encodes CASSVGGLQDHEQYF.